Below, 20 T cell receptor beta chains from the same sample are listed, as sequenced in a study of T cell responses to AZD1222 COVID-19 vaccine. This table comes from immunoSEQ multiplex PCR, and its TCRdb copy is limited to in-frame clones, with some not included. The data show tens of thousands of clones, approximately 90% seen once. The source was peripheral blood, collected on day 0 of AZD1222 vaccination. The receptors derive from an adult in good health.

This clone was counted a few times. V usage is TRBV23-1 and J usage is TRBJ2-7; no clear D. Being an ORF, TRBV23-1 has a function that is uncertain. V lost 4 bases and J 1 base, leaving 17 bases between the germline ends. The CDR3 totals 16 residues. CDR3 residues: CASSPQIPGPSYEQYF. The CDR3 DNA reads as TGCGCCAGCAGTCCCCAGATTCCAGGACCATCCTACGAGCAGTACTTC.

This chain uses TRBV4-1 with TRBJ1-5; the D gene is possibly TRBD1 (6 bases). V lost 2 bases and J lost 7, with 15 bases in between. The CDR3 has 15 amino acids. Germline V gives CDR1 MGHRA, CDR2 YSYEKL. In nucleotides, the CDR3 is TGCGCCAGCAGCCAAATCCAGGGGATAGAACAGCCCCAGCATTTT. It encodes CASSQIQGIEQPQHF.

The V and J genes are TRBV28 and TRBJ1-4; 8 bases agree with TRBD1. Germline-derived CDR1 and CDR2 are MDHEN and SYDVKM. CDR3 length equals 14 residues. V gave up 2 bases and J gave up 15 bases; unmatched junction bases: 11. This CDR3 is CASSLPLGQGALFF. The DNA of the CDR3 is TGTGCCAGCAGTTTACCCCTCGGGCAGGGGGCATTGTTTTTT. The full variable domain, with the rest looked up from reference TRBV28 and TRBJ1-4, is DVKVTQSSRYLVKRTGEKVFLECVQDMDHENMFWYRQDPGLGLRLIYFSYDVKMKEKGDIPEGYSVSREKKERFSLILESASTNQTSMYLCASSLPLGQGALFFGSGTQLSVL.

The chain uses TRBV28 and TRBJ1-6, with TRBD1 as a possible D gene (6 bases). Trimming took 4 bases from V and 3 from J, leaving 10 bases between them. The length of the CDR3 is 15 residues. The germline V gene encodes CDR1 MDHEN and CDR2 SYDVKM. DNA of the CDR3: TGTGCCAGCAGTTCAAGACAGGTCTATAATTCACCCCTCCACTTT. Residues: CASSSRQVYNSPLHF.

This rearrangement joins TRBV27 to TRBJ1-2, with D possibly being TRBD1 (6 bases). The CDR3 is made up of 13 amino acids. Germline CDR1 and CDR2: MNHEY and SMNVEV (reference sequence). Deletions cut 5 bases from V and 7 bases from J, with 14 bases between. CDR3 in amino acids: CASSDTGAGGYTF. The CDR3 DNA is TGTGCCAGCAGTGATACGGGGGCGGGTGGCTACACCTTC.

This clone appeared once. In DNA, the CDR3 is TGTGCCAGCAGCTCAAGGACAGGACAATACGAGCAGTACTTC. Its translation is CASSSRTGQYEQYF. This chain connects TRBV5-4 to TRBJ2-7; 7 bases agree with TRBD1. The CDR3 extends over 14 amino acids. Germline trimming cut 3 bases from V and 4 bases from J; bases unmatched to any gene: 7. Per germline, CDR1 SGHNT and CDR2 YYREEE (reference sequence).

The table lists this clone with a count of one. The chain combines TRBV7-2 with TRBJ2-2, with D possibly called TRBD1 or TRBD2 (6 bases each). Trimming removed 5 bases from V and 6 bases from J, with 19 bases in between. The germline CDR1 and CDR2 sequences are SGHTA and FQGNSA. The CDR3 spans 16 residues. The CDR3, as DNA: TGTGCCAGCAGCAAGGTCGGGGGCGCGGTCCCCGGGGAGCTGTTTTTT. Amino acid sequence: CASSKVGGAVPGELFF. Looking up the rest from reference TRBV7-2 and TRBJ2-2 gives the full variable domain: GAGVSQSPSNKVTEKGKDVELRCDPISGHTALYWYRQSLGQGLEFLIYFQGNSAPDKSGLPSDRFSAERTGGSVSTLTIQRTQQEDSAVYLCASSKVGGAVPGELFFGEGSRLTVL.

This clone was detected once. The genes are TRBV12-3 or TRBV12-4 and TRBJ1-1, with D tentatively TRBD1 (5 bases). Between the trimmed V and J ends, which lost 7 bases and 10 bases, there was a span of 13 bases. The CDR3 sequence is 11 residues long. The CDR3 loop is CASTAGGAAFF. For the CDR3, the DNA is TGTGCCAGCACCGCGGGGGGAGCAGCTTTCTTT.

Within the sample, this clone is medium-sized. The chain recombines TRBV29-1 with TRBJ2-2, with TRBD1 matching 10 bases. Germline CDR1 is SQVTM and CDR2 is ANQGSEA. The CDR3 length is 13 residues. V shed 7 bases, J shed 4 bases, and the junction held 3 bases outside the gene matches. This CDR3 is CSARTGGTGELFF. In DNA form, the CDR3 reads TGCAGCGCCAGGACAGGGGGCACCGGGGAGCTGTTTTTT.

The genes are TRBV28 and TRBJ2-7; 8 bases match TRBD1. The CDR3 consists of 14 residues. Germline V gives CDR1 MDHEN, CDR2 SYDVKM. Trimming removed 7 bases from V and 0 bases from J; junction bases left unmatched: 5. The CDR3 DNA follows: TGTGCCAGCATAAGGACAGGGCCCTCCTACGAGCAGTACTTC. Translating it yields CASIRTGPSYEQYF.

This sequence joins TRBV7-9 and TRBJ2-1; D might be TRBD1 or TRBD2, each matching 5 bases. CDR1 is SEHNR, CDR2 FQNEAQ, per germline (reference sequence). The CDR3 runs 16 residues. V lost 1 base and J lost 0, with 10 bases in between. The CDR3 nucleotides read TGTGCCAGCAGCTTAGGGACAACTAGCTCCTACAATGAGCAGTTCTTC. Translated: CASSLGTTSSYNEQFF.

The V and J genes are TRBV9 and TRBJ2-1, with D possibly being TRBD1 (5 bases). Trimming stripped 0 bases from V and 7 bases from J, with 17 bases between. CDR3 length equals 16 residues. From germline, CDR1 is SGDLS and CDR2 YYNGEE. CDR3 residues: CASSVARRAGKNEQFF. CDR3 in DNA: TGTGCCAGCAGCGTAGCTCGTCGGGCAGGGAAAAATGAGCAGTTCTTC.

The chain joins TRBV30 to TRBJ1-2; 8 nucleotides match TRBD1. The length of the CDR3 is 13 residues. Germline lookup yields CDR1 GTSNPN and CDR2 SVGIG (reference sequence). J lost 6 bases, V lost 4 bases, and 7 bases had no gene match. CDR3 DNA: TGTGCCTGGACTGACAGGGGTGAAGATGGCTACACCTTC. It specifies CAWTDRGEDGYTF.

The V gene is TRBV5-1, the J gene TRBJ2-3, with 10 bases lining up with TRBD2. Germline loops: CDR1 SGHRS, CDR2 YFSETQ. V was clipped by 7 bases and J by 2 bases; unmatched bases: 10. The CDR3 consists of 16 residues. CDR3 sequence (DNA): TGCGCCAGCTCGCTAGCGGGGGCCCTAGACACAGATACGCAGTATTTT. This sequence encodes CASSLAGALDTDTQYF.

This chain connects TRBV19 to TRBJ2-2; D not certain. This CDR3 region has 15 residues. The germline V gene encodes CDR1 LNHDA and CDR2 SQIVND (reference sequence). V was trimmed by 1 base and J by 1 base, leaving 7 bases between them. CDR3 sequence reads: CASSIAAGNTGELFF. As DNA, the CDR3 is TGTGCCAGTAGTATAGCGGCAGGGAACACCGGGGAGCTGTTTTTT.

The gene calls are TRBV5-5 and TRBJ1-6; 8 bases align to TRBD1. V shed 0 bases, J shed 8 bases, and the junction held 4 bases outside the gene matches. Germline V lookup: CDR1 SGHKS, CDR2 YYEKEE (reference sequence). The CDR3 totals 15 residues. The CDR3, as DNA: TGTGCCAGCAGCTTGGCAGGGGGCGCGGATTCACCCCTCCACTTT. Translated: CASSLAGGADSPLHF.

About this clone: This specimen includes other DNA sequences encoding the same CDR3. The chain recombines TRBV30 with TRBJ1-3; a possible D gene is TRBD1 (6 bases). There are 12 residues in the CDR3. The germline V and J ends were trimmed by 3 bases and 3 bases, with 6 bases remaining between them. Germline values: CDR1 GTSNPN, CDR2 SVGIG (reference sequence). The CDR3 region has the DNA TGTGCCTGGAGGGACAGTGGAAACACCATATATTTT. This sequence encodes CAWRDSGNTIYF.

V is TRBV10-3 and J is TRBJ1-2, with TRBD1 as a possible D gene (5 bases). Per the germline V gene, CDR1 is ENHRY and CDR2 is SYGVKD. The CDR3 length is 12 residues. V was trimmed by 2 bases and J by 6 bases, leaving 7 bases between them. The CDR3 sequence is CAISEGGDGYTF. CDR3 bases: TGTGCCATCAGTGAGGGGGGGGATGGCTACACCTTC.

The CDR3 sequence is CASGRGGRANEQFF. The DNA of the CDR3 is TGTGCCAGCGGCCGGGGCGGGAGGGCAAATGAGCAGTTCTTC. The chain couples TRBV7-2 to TRBJ2-1, with 9 bases identical to TRBD2. The ends lost 8 bases at V and 7 bases at J; junction bases unmatched: 9. This CDR3 is built from 14 residues. The V gene's germline CDR1 is SGHTA and CDR2 FQGNSA.

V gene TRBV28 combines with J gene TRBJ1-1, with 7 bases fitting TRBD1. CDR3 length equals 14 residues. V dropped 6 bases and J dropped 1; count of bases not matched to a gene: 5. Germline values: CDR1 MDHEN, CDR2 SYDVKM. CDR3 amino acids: CASSATGRNTEAFF. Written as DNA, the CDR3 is TGTGCCAGCAGCGCGACAGGGAGGAACACTGAAGCTTTCTTT.